The 29 T cell receptor beta chains below come from one sample, sequenced in a study of T cell changes during pregnancy in multiple sclerosis. This table comes from immunoSEQ multiplex PCR, and its TCRdb copy is limited to in-frame clones, with some not included. The sample has roughly 57,000 clones, approximately 90% seen once. Sequencing was performed on peripheral blood, taken in the first trimester of pregnancy. The receptors were sampled from a female donor with multiple sclerosis, enrolled in a pregnancy study.

The CDR3: CASSPERSGANVLTF. The CDR3 DNA sequence: TGTGCCAGCTCACCAGAACGGTCTGGGGCCAACGTCCTGACTTTC. The chain links TRBV18 to TRBJ2-6; D uncertain. The germline gives CDR1 KGHSH, CDR2 LQKENI. The CDR3 has 15 residues. Trimming cost V 2 bases and J 1 base, with 6 bases left between them.

This clone was detected once. The chain links TRBV29-1 to TRBJ1-2; D ambiguous. Germline V gives CDR1 SQVTM, CDR2 ANQGSEA. V was clipped by 7 bases and J by 4 bases, with 7 bases between them. The CDR3 is 10 residues long. The CDR3 reads CSAGGYGYTF. The CDR3 coding sequence is TGCAGCGCTGGAGGCTATGGCTACACCTTC.

This clone was seen only a few times. The chain combines TRBV29-1 with TRBJ1-1; D is possibly TRBD1 (5 bases). Germline CDR1 SQVTM, CDR2 ANQGSEA. The CDR3 runs 10 residues. V lost 5 bases and J 8 bases, leaving 9 bases between the germline ends. CDR3 amino acids: CSVWGSEAFF. The CDR3 DNA is TGCAGCGTTTGGGGCAGCGAAGCTTTCTTT.

The V and J genes are TRBV7-3 and TRBJ2-7; the D gene is possibly TRBD1 (6 bases). Germline loops: CDR1 SGHTA, CDR2 FQGTGA. The CDR3 covers 15 residues. Trimming shortened V by 5 bases and J by 13 bases, and 27 bases separated the two germline ends. The CDR3 sequence is CASSRNSPSAGDLYF. The CDR3 DNA is TGTGCCAGCAGCCGAAATTCTCCCTCCGCAGGGGATCTCTACTTC.

This clone was detected once. This sequence joins TRBV7-3 and TRBJ2-7, with TRBD1 identical over 10 bases. The CDR3 extends over 14 amino acids. Per the germline V gene, CDR1 is SGHTA and CDR2 is FQGTGA. J gave up 5 bases and V 4 bases, and 5 bases lay outside the gene matches. DNA for the CDR3: TGTGCCAGCAGCTCGGGACAGGGGTGGGACGAGCAGTACTTC. It specifies CASSSGQGWDEQYF.

The CDR3 here is CASKAGEIRGSEAFF. The CDR3 DNA sequence: TGTGCCAGTAAAGCAGGGGAGATAAGGGGTAGTGAAGCTTTCTTT. The chain recombines TRBV19 with TRBJ1-1, with D perhaps TRBD1 (6 bases). The CDR3 length is 15 residues. Trimming removed 7 bases from V and 7 bases from J, with 22 bases in between. Germline-derived CDR1 and CDR2 are LNHDA and SQIVND (reference sequence).

The chain combines TRBV28 with TRBJ2-7; 7 bases fit TRBD1. After removal of 5 bases from V and 2 bases from J, the junction contained 3 bases not matched to a gene. There are 13 residues in the CDR3. Per germline, CDR1 MDHEN and CDR2 SYDVKM. CDR3 in DNA: TGTGCCAGCAGTCCGACAGGGCCCTACGAGCAGTACTTC. This gives the protein CASSPTGPYEQYF.

This sequence joins TRBV6-6 and TRBJ2-1; D is unclear. Trimming cost V 11 bases and J 8 bases, with 13 bases left between them. This CDR3 region has 11 residues. Germline V gene data show CDR1 as MNHNY and CDR2 as SVGAGI (reference sequence). Here the CDR3 DNA reads TGTGCCGCCACCAGCAGGCATGAGCAGTTCTTC. Protein product: CAATSRHEQFF.

The chain carries TRBV27 and TRBJ1-3; the match to TRBD1 covers 7 bases. Germline CDR1 and CDR2: MNHEY and SMNVEV (reference sequence). The CDR3 sequence is 15 residues long. J was trimmed by 2 bases and V by 3 bases; bases with no gene match: 4. This chain's CDR3 is CASSLTGSTGNTIYF. DNA of the CDR3: TGTGCCAGCAGTTTGACAGGGTCTACTGGAAACACCATATATTTT.

V gene TRBV7-2 combines with J gene TRBJ2-7; D not resolved. The CDR3 contains 12 residues. The ends were cut back, 4 bases at V and 8 bases at J, with 12 bases in the middle. Germline V gives CDR1 SGHTA, CDR2 FQGNSA. The CDR3 spells CASSSEMAQQYF. The DNA of the CDR3 is TGTGCCAGCAGCTCAGAAATGGCCCAGCAGTACTTC.

The chain carries TRBV5-6 and TRBJ1-3; no clear D gene. V was trimmed by 2 bases and J by 7 bases, leaving 13 bases between them. This CDR3 is 14 amino acids long. Germline lookup yields CDR1 SGHDT and CDR2 YYEEEE. DNA of the CDR3: TGTGCCAGCAGCTTACCAAGAACGAGGAACACCATATATTTT. Translating it yields CASSLPRTRNTIYF.

The chain combines TRBV13 with TRBJ2-4; tentative D call: TRBD2 (5 bases). V gave up 6 bases and J gave up 2 bases, with 11 bases separating them. Germline V gives CDR1 PRHDT, CDR2 FYEKMQ (reference sequence). The CDR3 consists of 14 residues. Written as DNA, the CDR3 is TGTGCCAGCAGACGCGGCGGGTCCAAAAACATTCAGTACTTC. Protein product: CASRRGGSKNIQYF.

The chain couples TRBV27 to TRBJ1-1; D may be TRBD1 (6 bases). V was trimmed by 7 bases and J by 2 bases, leaving 14 bases between them. Germline assignment: CDR1 MNHEY and CDR2 SMNVEV (reference sequence). The CDR3 consists of 14 residues. Written as DNA, the CDR3 is TGTGCCAGCACCCGATCGGGACAAAACACTGAAGCTTTCTTT. Translating gives CASTRSGQNTEAFF.

The sample holds one count of this clone. The gene calls are TRBV4-2 and TRBJ1-2; 7 nucleotides align to TRBD1. Trimming took 4 bases from V and 4 from J; bases not matched to a gene: 9. Germline V gene lookup returns CDR1 LGHNA and CDR2 YNFKEQ. This CDR3 has 15 amino acids. The CDR3 sequence: CASSLETGSLYGYTF. DNA for the CDR3: TGTGCCAGCAGCCTAGAGACAGGGAGCCTCTATGGCTACACCTTC.

The V and J genes are TRBV11-2 and TRBJ2-3; TRBD2 is a possible D gene (6 bases). V was pared by 4 bases and J by 7 bases, with 9 bases between. The CDR3 spans 12 residues. Germline V CDR1 and CDR2: SGHAT, FQNNGV. The CDR3 is CASSSGGNTQYF. CDR3 DNA: TGTGCCAGCAGCTCTGGGGGGAATACGCAGTATTTT.

CDR3 in DNA: TGTGCCAGCATCCTGGACAGGAACACTGAAGCTTTCTTT. Its translation is CASILDRNTEAFF. The genes are TRBV2 and TRBJ1-1; D is possibly TRBD1 (6 bases). CDR1 SNHLY and CDR2 FYNNEI come from the germline V gene. V was trimmed by 7 bases and J by 1 base, leaving 10 bases between them. This CDR3 spans 13 amino acids.

This clone was detected once. CDR3 amino acids: CASSQAAGTVQETQYF. CDR3 coding DNA: TGCGCCAGCAGCCAAGCCGCCGGGACAGTCCAAGAGACCCAGTACTTC. The V and J genes are TRBV4-1 and TRBJ2-5, with 7 bases aligning to TRBD1. The trim removed 1 base at V and 1 base at J, leaving 6 bases unmatched. Germline CDR1 MGHRA, CDR2 YSYEKL. The CDR3 has 16 amino acids.

In its sample, this clone was seen many times. The chain couples TRBV19 to TRBJ2-5; no definite D call. This CDR3 is 13 amino acids long. V was pared by 6 bases and J by 5 bases, with 13 bases between. Germline CDR1 is LNHDA and CDR2 is SQIVND (reference sequence). CDR3 bases: TGTGCCAGTAGGGTCCCCGCCGGGGAGACCCAGTACTTC. It translates to CASRVPAGETQYF.

The chain combines TRBV4-3 with TRBJ1-1; D not resolved. Germline-derived CDR1 and CDR2 are LGHNA and YSLEER. This CDR3 spans 15 amino acids. Trimming took 0 bases from V and 0 from J, leaving 8 bases between them. CDR3 bases: TGCGCCAGCAGCCAAGATCTTGAGGTGAACACTGAAGCTTTCTTT. Translated, it gives CASSQDLEVNTEAFF.

The CDR3 loop reads CASSLYELSYNEQFF. The DNA for the CDR3 is TGTGCCAGCAGTTTATATGAGCTTTCCTACAATGAGCAGTTCTTC. V and J are TRBV27 and TRBJ2-1; D ambiguous. Germline V lookup: CDR1 MNHEY, CDR2 SMNVEV (reference sequence). The CDR3 has 15 residues. The V gene lost 1 base and the J gene lost 1 base, with 8 bases spanning the gap.

The chain recombines TRBV2 with TRBJ2-6; 7 bases are shared with TRBD2. Germline loops: CDR1 SNHLY, CDR2 FYNNEI. The CDR3 runs 16 residues. The ends lost 4 bases at V and 0 bases at J; junction bases unmatched: 3. The CDR3 loop is CASSAGGGSGANVLTF. CDR3 bases: TGTGCCAGCAGTGCTGGGGGGGGCTCTGGGGCCAACGTCCTGACTTTC.

The chain's CDR3 is CASRGGWVRKLFF. CDR3 coding DNA: TGTGCCAGCAGAGGAGGATGGGTCCGAAAACTGTTTTTT. The rearrangement links TRBV6-5 to TRBJ1-4; D ambiguous. The CDR3 sequence is 13 residues long. V lost 6 bases and J lost 10, with 15 bases in between. The germline gives CDR1 MNHEY, CDR2 SVGAGI.

This clone is a singleton in its sample. V usage is TRBV2 and J usage is TRBJ2-7, with a weak D call TRBD2 (5 bases). The germline V and J ends were trimmed by 1 base and 3 bases, with 7 bases remaining between them. There are 13 residues in the CDR3. CDR1 and CDR2 (germline): SNHLY, FYNNEI. The CDR3 DNA reads TGTGCCAGCAGTGAAGAGCGGTACTACGAGCAGTACTTC. It translates to CASSEERYYEQYF.

The rearrangement uses TRBV5-5 and TRBJ1-1, with a possible D match to TRBD1 (6 bases). Germline lookup yields CDR1 SGHKS and CDR2 YYEKEE (reference sequence). The CDR3 covers 15 residues. V was trimmed by 3 bases and J by 0 bases, leaving 12 bases between them. CDR3 amino acids: CASSWTEPMNTEAFF. The CDR3 DNA follows: TGTGCCAGCAGCTGGACAGAGCCCATGAACACTGAAGCTTTCTTT.

There are a few counts of this clone. The chain has TRBV30 and TRBJ1-3; D is unresolved. In germline, CDR1 is GTSNPN, CDR2 SVGIG (reference sequence). V lost 5 bases, J lost 8 bases, and 7 bases lay in between. The CDR3 loop spans 10 amino acids. The CDR3 is CAWGRDTIYF. CDR3 bases: TGTGCCTGGGGTCGGGACACCATATATTTT.

This chain uses TRBV5-1 with TRBJ2-5; 12 positions match TRBD2. V lost 4 bases and J lost 5; bases outside the gene matches: 6. Per germline, CDR1 SGHRS and CDR2 YFSETQ. This CDR3 contains 15 residues. CDR3 coding DNA: TGCGCCAGCAGCGTAGAAGGACTAGCGGGGGAGACCCAGTACTTC. This encodes CASSVEGLAGETQYF.

The chain recombines TRBV7-9 with TRBJ2-7; no clear D gene. Germline-derived CDR1 and CDR2 are SEHNR and FQNEAQ (reference sequence). The CDR3 consists of 13 residues. Between the trimmed V and J ends, which lost 3 bases and 7 bases, there was a span of 13 bases. This CDR3 is CASSLWSPSEQYF. In nucleotides, the CDR3 is TGTGCCAGCAGCTTGTGGAGCCCTAGTGAGCAGTACTTC.

This chain uses TRBV7-9 with TRBJ2-7, with a tentative D call TRBD2 (6 bases). The CDR3 runs 13 residues. With 4 bases removed from V and 3 bases from J, the gap between germline ends came to 10 bases. Per the germline V gene, CDR1 is SEHNR and CDR2 is FQNEAQ (reference sequence). The CDR3 is CASSWEEDYEQYF. DNA of the CDR3: TGTGCCAGCAGCTGGGAGGAAGACTACGAGCAGTACTTC.

This clone showed up just once. The chain links TRBV7-3 to TRBJ2-1, with 7 bases that match TRBD2. CDR1 SGHTA and CDR2 FQGTGA come from the germline V gene. The trim removed 5 bases at V and 6 bases at J, leaving 13 bases unmatched. The CDR3 has 16 amino acids. The CDR3 is CASSPTVTSLFNEQFF. The CDR3 region has the DNA TGTGCCAGCAGCCCGACGGTGACTAGCTTATTCAATGAGCAGTTCTTC.